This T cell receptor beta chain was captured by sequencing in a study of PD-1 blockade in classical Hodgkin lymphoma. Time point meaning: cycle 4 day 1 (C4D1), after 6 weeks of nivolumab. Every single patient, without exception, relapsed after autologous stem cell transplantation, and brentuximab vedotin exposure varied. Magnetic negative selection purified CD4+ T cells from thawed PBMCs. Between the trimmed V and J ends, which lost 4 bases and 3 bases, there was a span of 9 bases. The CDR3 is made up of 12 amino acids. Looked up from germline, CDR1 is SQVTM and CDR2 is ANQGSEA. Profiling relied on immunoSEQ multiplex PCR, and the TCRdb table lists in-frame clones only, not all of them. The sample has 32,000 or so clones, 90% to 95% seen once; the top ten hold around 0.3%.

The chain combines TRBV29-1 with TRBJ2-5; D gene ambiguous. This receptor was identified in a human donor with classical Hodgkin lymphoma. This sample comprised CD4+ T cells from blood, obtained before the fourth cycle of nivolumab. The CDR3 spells CSVVGGEETQYF. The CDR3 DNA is TGCAGCGTTGTAGGTGGGGAAGAGACCCAGTACTTC. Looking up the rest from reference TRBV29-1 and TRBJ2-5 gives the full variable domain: SAVISQKPSRDICQRGTSLTIQCQVDSQVTMMFWYRQQPGQSLTLIATANQGSEATYESGFVIDKFPISRPNLTFSTLTVSNMSPEDSSIYLCSVVGGEETQYFGPGTRLLVL.